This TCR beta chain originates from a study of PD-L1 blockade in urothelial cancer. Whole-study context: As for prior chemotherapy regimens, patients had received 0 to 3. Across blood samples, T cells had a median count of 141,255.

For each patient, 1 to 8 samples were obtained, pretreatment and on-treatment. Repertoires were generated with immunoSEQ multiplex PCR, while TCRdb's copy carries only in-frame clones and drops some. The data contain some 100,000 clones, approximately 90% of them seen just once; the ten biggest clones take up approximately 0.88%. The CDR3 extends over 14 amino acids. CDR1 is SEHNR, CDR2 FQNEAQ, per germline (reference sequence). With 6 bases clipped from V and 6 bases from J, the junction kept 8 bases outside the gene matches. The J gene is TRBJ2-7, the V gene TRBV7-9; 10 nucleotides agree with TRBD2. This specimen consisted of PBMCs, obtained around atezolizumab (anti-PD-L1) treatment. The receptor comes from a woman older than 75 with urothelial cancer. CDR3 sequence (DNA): TGTGCCAGCAGTTCCGAGGGACTAGCGAGCGAGCAGTACTTC. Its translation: CASSSEGLASEQYF.